The sequence of this T cell receptor beta chain was determined in a study of T cells in Graves' hyperthyroidism and ophthalmopathy. TCR beta CDR3 regions were amplified from RNA transcripts. First-round RT-PCR with HTBI primers amplified the TCR CDR3 region. TCRdb itself ran the multiplex PCR reads through MiXCR, one entry per CDR3 protein. Here the sample spans 470,000 or so distinct CDR3 sequences, 20% to 25% being singletons. This CDR3 has 11 residues. CDR1 is SNHLY and CDR2 is FYNNEI in the germline V gene. Trimming took 11 bases from V and 3 from J, leaving 10 bases between them. The sample comprised blood. The rearrangement links TRBV2 to TRBJ2-5; D remains ambiguous. The sequence came from a man between 18 and 29 years old with Graves' hyperthyroidism. In DNA, the CDR3 is TGTGCCTCCGGTAGGGAAGAGACCCAGTACTTC. This codes for CASGREETQYF.